The clone carrying this T cell receptor (beta chain) occurred many times. Its antigen is unidentified. The record originates from a study of molecular identifiers for immune sequencing clone quantification. Study-wide results and limits: Researchers reportedly could pick up spiked Jurkat TCR RNA from one cell mixed into one million naive cells. The sizes of highly expanded clones could be underestimated when identical TCR molecules share a barcode.

Previously described methods and listed TCR primers were used for bulk TCR libraries. TCRdb re-analysed the PCR reads in MiXCR, keeping a single row per CDR3 protein. The table shows approximately 500,000 distinct CDR3 sequences, with 20% to 25% occurring only once. This receptor was obtained from a human donor in good health. Some libraries in this study had Jurkat cell RNA spiked in. Material: naive CD8+ T cells from blood, with Jurkat cell RNA spiked in. Specified subset: FACS-sorted CD8+CD4-CCR7+CD45RA+ naive T cells.

This chain's CDR3 is CASSLGGGGSGTEAFF. CDR3 nucleotide sequence: TGTGCCAGCAGTTTAGGCGGCGGGGGGTCAGGAACTGAAGCTTTCTTT. The chain recombines TRBV28 with TRBJ1-1; D might be TRBD1 (5 bases). Between the trimmed V and J ends, which lost 2 bases and 5 bases, there was a span of 18 bases. This CDR3 contains 16 residues. Per germline, CDR1 MDHEN and CDR2 SYDVKM.